Shown below are 27 T cell receptor beta chains from a single sample sequenced in a study of T cells in Graves' hyperthyroidism and ophthalmopathy. The CDR3 regions of TCR beta were amplified from RNA transcripts. HTBI primers drove first-round RT-PCR of the TCR CDR3. TCRdb re-derived calls from the multiplex PCR reads in MiXCR, one entry per CDR3 protein. Of about 400,000 distinct CDR3 sequences in the sample, roughly an eighth are singletons; the top ten hold 5.3%. The material sequenced was blood. The receptors were gathered from a woman aged 18 to 35 with Graves' hyperthyroidism.

At least ten counts were recorded for this clonotype. The chain is built from TRBV6-2 or TRBV6-3 and TRBJ1-6, with 8 bases matching TRBD1. Germline V gene data show CDR1 as MNHEY and CDR2 as SVGEGT. The CDR3 covers 15 residues. V lost 6 bases and J lost 9; bases outside the gene matches: 10. DNA for the CDR3: TGTGCCAGCAGCCCGCCGGACAGGGCAAGTTCACCCCTCCACTTT. Amino acids: CASSPPDRASSPLHF.

This clonotype showed up many times. The V gene is TRBV7-2, the J gene TRBJ2-3; 7 bases are shared with TRBD2. The CDR3 contains 12 residues. Germline CDR1 reads SGHTA; CDR2 reads FQGNSA. The V and J ends lost 5 bases and 8 bases, in that order; junction bases with no gene match: 4. CDR3 DNA: TGTGCCAGCAGCCTTCGGACTAGTACGCAGTATTTT. The encoded protein is CASSLRTSTQYF.

This chain links TRBV15 with TRBJ1-5, with D possibly matching TRBD1 (5 bases). This CDR3 spans 15 amino acids. The germline V and J ends were trimmed by 4 bases and 10 bases, with 20 bases remaining between them. Germline V gene data show CDR1 as LNHNV and CDR2 as YYDKDF (reference sequence). The CDR3 sequence: CATSTKQRGQGPQHF. Here the CDR3 DNA reads TGTGCCACCAGCACGAAGCAAAGAGGACAAGGCCCCCAGCATTTT.

The chain joins TRBV5-1 to TRBJ2-7; 7 bases line up with TRBD1. This CDR3 spans 11 amino acids. With 7 bases clipped from V and 3 bases from J, the junction kept 1 base outside the gene matches. Germline values: CDR1 SGHRS, CDR2 YFSETQ. The CDR3 is CASGTDYEQYF. The CDR3 DNA reads as TGCGCCAGCGGGACAGACTACGAGCAGTACTTC.

This clonotype has at least ten counts. The chain is built from TRBV27 and TRBJ2-3; D not resolved. Germline-derived CDR1 and CDR2 are MNHEY and SMNVEV (reference sequence). V dropped 7 bases and J dropped 0 bases, with 20 bases sitting between them. CDR3 size: 17 residues. CDR3 nucleotides: TGTGCCAGCACCCCCGACCCAGTTAGATCTAGCACAGATACGCAGTATTTT. Translated, it gives CASTPDPVRSSTDTQYF.

This clonotype was detected many times. V usage is TRBV28 and J usage is TRBJ2-5; D uncertain. Trimming left V 6 bases short and J 2 bases short, with 7 bases between. Germline V CDR1 and CDR2: MDHEN, SYDVKM. The CDR3 spans 12 residues. The CDR3 region is CASRTAQETQYF. The CDR3 DNA follows: TGTGCCAGCAGAACAGCTCAAGAGACCCAGTACTTC. Variable domain in full (rest from reference TRBV28 and TRBJ2-5): DVKVTQSSRYLVKRTGEKVFLECVQDMDHENMFWYRQDPGLGLRLIYFSYDVKMKEKGDIPEGYSVSREKKERFSLILESASTNQTSMYLCASRTAQETQYFGPGTRLLVL.

Many counts were recorded for this clonotype. This chain links TRBV19 with TRBJ1-1; weak D call: TRBD1 (5 bases). V lost 5 bases and J 2 bases, leaving 12 bases between the germline ends. The length of the CDR3 is 14 residues. Germline CDR1 is LNHDA and CDR2 is SQIVND (reference sequence). In DNA, the CDR3 is TGTGCCAGTAGTCGGGGACCGAGAAACACTGAAGCTTTCTTT. Protein: CASSRGPRNTEAFF.

V is TRBV27 and J is TRBJ2-7, with D perhaps TRBD2 (5 bases). CDR1 MNHEY and CDR2 SMNVEV come from the germline V gene (reference sequence). The CDR3 spans 15 residues. The V gene lost 4 bases and the J gene lost 0 bases, with 13 bases spanning the gap. The DNA for the CDR3 is TGTGCCAGCAGTTCATGGACTGGGGACTCCTACGAGCAGTACTTC. It specifies CASSSWTGDSYEQYF.

This chain connects TRBV7-9 to TRBJ1-3; 7 bases map to TRBD1. The CDR3 is 15 amino acids. Germline CDR1 and CDR2: SEHNR and FQNEAQ (reference sequence). V lost 4 bases and J lost 3; bases outside the gene matches: 6. Here the CDR3 DNA reads TGTGCCAGCAGCTCGAGACAGGGACTTGGAAACACCATATATTTT. It encodes CASSSRQGLGNTIYF.

This clonotype was seen a handful of times. V gene TRBV7-8 combines with J gene TRBJ2-2; no clear D gene. The CDR3 consists of 12 residues. Per the germline V gene, CDR1 is SGHVS and CDR2 is FQNEAQ. Trimming took off 3 bases at V and 5 bases at J, with 4 bases between the two ends. This chain's CDR3 is CASSFPTGELFF. The DNA for the CDR3 is TGTGCCAGCAGCTTCCCGACCGGGGAGCTGTTTTTT.

In its sample, this clonotype was seen many times. This chain connects TRBV5-1 to TRBJ2-1; possible D gene TRBD1, 6 bases. In germline, CDR1 is SGHRS, CDR2 YFSETQ. The CDR3 is 12 amino acids. With 4 bases removed from V and 7 bases from J, the gap between germline ends came to 9 bases. The CDR3 region is CASSIGQNEQFF. The CDR3 DNA sequence: TGCGCCAGCAGCATCGGACAGAATGAGCAGTTCTTC. Together with reference TRBV5-1 and TRBJ2-1, the CDR3 gives the full variable domain: KAGVTQTPRYLIKTRGQQVTLSCSPISGHRSVSWYQQTPGQGLQFLFEYFSETQRNKGNFPGRFSGRQFSNSRSEMNVSTLELGDSALYLCASSIGQNEQFFGPGTRLTVL.

This chain joins TRBV27 and TRBJ1-6, with 7 nucleotides matching TRBD1. The CDR3 is made up of 15 amino acids. Trimming removed 3 bases from V and 7 bases from J; junction bases left unmatched: 6. In germline, CDR1 is MNHEY, CDR2 SMNVEV (reference sequence). The DNA of the CDR3 is TGTGCCAGCAGTTTCAAGGGGGCTGGCAATTCACCCCTCCACTTT. It specifies CASSFKGAGNSPLHF.

The chain carries TRBV3-1 and TRBJ2-7; D unresolved. The CDR3 runs to 15 residues. Germline V gene sequence: CDR1 LGHDT, CDR2 YNNKEL (reference sequence). V lost 0 bases and J 6 bases, leaving 15 bases between the germline ends. DNA of the CDR3: TGTGCCAGCAGCCAAGACTGGCTAGTGACGACCGAGCAGTACTTC. Its translation: CASSQDWLVTTEQYF.

The rearrangement links TRBV12-3 or TRBV12-4 to TRBJ2-1, with 14 positions matching TRBD2. There are 16 residues in the CDR3. Trimming at V came to 5 bases and at J to 8 bases, leaving 8 bases not matched to a gene. For the CDR3, the DNA is TGTGCCAGCAGTACCGGGACTAGCGGGAGTTGGGATGAGCAGTTCTTC. This codes for CASSTGTSGSWDEQFF.

This clonotype appeared once. A much larger clone is a single base away; this may be a read error. The chain is built from TRBV6-1 and TRBJ2-7; D gene ambiguous. This CDR3 region has 17 residues. The V end was cut by 6 bases, the J end by 6 bases, with 27 bases between. From germline, CDR1 is MNHNS and CDR2 SASEGT. The CDR3 spells CASRTQRMVYAYLEQYF. The CDR3 DNA reads TGTGCCAGCAGAACGCAACGAATGGTTTACGCTTACCTCGAGCAGTACTTC.

In this sample, this clonotype turned up many times. The chain couples TRBV20-1 to TRBJ1-5; D possibly corresponds to TRBD1 (6 bases). In germline, CDR1 is DFQATT, CDR2 SNEGSKA (reference sequence). V gave up 2 bases and J gave up 5 bases, with 16 bases separating them. The CDR3 length is 15 residues. The CDR3 nucleotides are TGCAGTGCTAGAAGGGGGACACAGGGTGATCAGCCCCAGCATTTT. Protein: CSARRGTQGDQPQHF.

This clonotype came up many times. The V gene is TRBV20-1, the J gene TRBJ2-1; D is possibly TRBD2 (6 bases). Per the germline V gene, CDR1 is DFQATT and CDR2 is SNEGSKA (reference sequence). V gave up 7 bases and J gave up 10 bases, with 11 bases separating them. There are 10 residues in the CDR3. The CDR3 bases are TGCAGTGGATTGGCGGGGGAGCAGTTCTTC. Encoded protein: CSGLAGEQFF.

This clonotype has ten or more counts. V gene TRBV6-1 combines with J gene TRBJ1-5; 11 bases line up with TRBD1. The ends lost 5 bases at V and 9 bases at J; junction bases unmatched: 3. The germline V gene has CDR1 MNHNS and CDR2 SASEGT. This CDR3 spans 13 amino acids. CDR3 nucleotides: TGTGCCAGCAGTACAGGGACAGGGGGGCCCCAGCATTTT. Translated: CASSTGTGGPQHF.

This clonotype has a count of ten or more. V is TRBV28 and J is TRBJ2-7; 11 nucleotides agree with TRBD1. This CDR3 has 14 amino acids. The ends lost 3 bases at V and 6 bases at J; junction bases unmatched: 4. Germline V CDR1 and CDR2: MDHEN, SYDVKM. The CDR3 region has the DNA TGTGCCAGCAGTTTTTGGACAGGGGGCGGCGAGCAGTACTTC. This sequence encodes CASSFWTGGGEQYF.

This clonotype appeared many times. The rearrangement uses TRBV11-3 and TRBJ1-1; 7 bases agree with TRBD1. The germline gives CDR1 SGHNT, CDR2 YENEEA. J gave up 6 bases and V 3 bases, and 4 bases lay outside the gene matches. This CDR3 has 13 amino acids. CDR3: CASSLGGQPEAFF. In nucleotides, the CDR3 is TGTGCCAGCAGCTTGGGGGGACAGCCTGAAGCTTTCTTT. Looking up the rest from reference TRBV11-3 and TRBJ1-1 gives the full variable domain: EAGVVQSPRYKIIEKKQPVAFWCNPISGHNTLYWYLQNLGQGPELLIRYENEEAVDDSQLPKDRFSAERLKGVDSTLKIQPAELGDSAVYLCASSLGGQPEAFFGQGTRLTVV.

This clonotype was picked up many times. The chain is built from TRBV13 and TRBJ1-6, with TRBD1 matching over 9 bases. The junction had 4 bases not matched to a gene; V was cut back by 0 bases and J by 10 bases. The CDR3 is 15 residues long. CDR1 and CDR2 (germline): PRHDT, FYEKMQ (reference sequence). The CDR3 reads CASSLGDRGYSPLHF. In DNA, the CDR3 is TGTGCCAGCAGCTTAGGGGACAGGGGTTACTCACCCCTCCACTTT.

This clonotype has a count of ten or more. V and J are TRBV5-1 and TRBJ2-7; unclear D gene. Deletions cut 0 bases from V and 6 bases from J, with 7 bases between. Germline CDR1 reads SGHRS; CDR2 reads YFSETQ. This CDR3 is built from 12 residues. CDR3 region: CASSLVGPEQYF. The CDR3 DNA reads as TGCGCCAGCAGCTTGGTAGGGCCCGAGCAGTACTTC.

This clonotype was observed many times. CDR3 in DNA: TGTGCCAGCAGCCCCGACCGTAGCAATCAGCCCCAGCATTTT. It encodes CASSPDRSNQPQHF. This chain connects TRBV12-3 or TRBV12-4 to TRBJ1-5; D gene unclear. With 6 bases removed from V and 0 bases from J, the gap between germline ends came to 9 bases. CDR3 size: 14 residues.

This clonotype was picked up many times. The chain recombines TRBV28 with TRBJ1-2, with D maybe TRBD1 (5 bases). V lost 6 bases, J lost 5 bases, and 16 bases lay in between. The CDR3 is 14 amino acids. Germline CDR1 MDHEN, CDR2 SYDVKM. CDR3: CASSSGDGIYGYTF. In DNA, the CDR3 is TGTGCCAGCAGCAGTGGGGACGGCATTTATGGCTACACCTTC.

This clonotype was recorded at least ten times. The DNA for the CDR3 is TGCGCCAGCAGCCGGGACGGGACCTATGGCTACACCTTC. Protein product: CASSRDGTYGYTF. V gene TRBV5-1 combines with J gene TRBJ1-2, with a tentative D call TRBD1 (5 bases). CDR1 is SGHRS, CDR2 YFSETQ, per germline. The CDR3 sequence is 13 residues long. V was trimmed by 4 bases and J by 4 bases, leaving 11 bases between them.

This clonotype appeared many times. The chain combines TRBV28 with TRBJ2-3, with D possibly TRBD2 on 6 matching bases. The ends were cut back, 5 bases at V and 2 bases at J, with 14 bases in the middle. The CDR3 is made up of 15 amino acids. In germline, CDR1 is MDHEN, CDR2 SYDVKM. CDR3 nucleotides: TGTGCCAGCAGTGATTGGGACTTCACCACAGATACGCAGTATTTT. As protein: CASSDWDFTTDTQYF.

This clonotype was observed a few times. The chain is built from TRBV9 and TRBJ2-3; 7 bases are a match to TRBD2. This CDR3 has 18 residues. V was clipped by 4 bases and J by 5 bases; unmatched bases: 19. Germline CDR1 SGDLS, CDR2 YYNGEE. CDR3 bases: TGTGCCAGCAGCACTCAACCTAGCGGAGGAGGGGTTGTAGATACGCAGTATTTT. Protein sequence: CASSTQPSGGGVVDTQYF.